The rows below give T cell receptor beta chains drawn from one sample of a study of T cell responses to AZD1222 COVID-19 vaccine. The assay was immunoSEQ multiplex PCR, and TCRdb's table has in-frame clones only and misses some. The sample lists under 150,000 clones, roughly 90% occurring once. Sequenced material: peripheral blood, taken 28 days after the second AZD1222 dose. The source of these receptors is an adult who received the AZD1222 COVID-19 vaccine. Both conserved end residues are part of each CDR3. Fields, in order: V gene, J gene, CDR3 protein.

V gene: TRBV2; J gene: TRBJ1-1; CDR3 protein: CASNGWNTEAFF
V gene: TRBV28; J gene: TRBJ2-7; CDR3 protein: CASELKAGGSYEQYF
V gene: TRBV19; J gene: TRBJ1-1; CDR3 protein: CASSLRGRTEAFF
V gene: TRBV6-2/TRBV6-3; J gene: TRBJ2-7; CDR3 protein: CASSYSVAGPYEQYF
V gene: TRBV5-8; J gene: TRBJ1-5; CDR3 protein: CASSPARNQPQHF
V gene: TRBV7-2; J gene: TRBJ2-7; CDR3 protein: CASSFAGTGAYEQYF
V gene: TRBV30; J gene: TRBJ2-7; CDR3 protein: CAWSVPGGLAGYEQYF
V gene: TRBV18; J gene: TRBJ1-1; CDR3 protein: CASSPLGQGANTEAFF
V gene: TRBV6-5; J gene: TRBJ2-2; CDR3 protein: CASNPTGLTRGELFF
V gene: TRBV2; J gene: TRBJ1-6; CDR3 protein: CASTVTGSTLHF
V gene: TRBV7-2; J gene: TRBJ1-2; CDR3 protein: CASSLANSRSGYTF
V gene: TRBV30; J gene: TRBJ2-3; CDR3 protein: CAWSEAGLTDTQYF
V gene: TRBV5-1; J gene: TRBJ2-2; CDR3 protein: CASSLLSGRATGELFF
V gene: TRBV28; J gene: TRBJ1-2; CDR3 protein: CASSSRYGYTF
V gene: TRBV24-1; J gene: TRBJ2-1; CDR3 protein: CATSDSEPEQFF
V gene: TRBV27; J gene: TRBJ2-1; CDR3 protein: CASSLTSGGSYNEQFF
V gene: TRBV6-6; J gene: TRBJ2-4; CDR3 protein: CASRGQGDSKNIQYF
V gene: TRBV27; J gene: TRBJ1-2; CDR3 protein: CASRSGRDYGYTF
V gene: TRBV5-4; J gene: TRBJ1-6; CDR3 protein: CASSLGQGARNSPLHF
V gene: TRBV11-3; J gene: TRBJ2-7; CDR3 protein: CASSLGGTYEQYF
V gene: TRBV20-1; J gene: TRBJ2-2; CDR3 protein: CSASAPSGRGLGELFF
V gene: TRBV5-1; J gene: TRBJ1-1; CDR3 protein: CASSLGLRGDQTEAFF
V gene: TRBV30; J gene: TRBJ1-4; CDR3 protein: CAWEVLRGEKLFF
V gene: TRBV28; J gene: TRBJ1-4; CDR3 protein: CASSLDGGHEKLFF
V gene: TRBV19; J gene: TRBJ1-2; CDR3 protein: CASRLDRDPINGYTF
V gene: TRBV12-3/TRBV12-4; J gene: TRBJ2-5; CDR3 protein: CASENSGQETQYF
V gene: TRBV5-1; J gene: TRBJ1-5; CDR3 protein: CASSLGSSNQPQHF
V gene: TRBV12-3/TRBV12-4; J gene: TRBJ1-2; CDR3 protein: CASSLGQSGYTF
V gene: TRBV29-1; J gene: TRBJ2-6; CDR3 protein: CSVKKQGSGANVLTF
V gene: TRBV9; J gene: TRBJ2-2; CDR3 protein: CASSGTWGNTGELFF
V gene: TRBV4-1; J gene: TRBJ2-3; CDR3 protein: CASSQGLAGAGDTQYF
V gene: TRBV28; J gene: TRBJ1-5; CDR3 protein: CASSPSQGEGQPQHF
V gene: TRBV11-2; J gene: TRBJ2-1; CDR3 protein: CASSRRGSGGLSSYNEQFF
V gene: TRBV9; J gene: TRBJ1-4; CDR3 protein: CASSVVGASNEKLFF
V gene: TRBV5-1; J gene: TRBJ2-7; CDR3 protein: CASSLVRGVAGGSSYEQYF
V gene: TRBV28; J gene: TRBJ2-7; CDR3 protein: CASRTSGYEQYF
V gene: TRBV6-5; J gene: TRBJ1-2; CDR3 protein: CASRRRQSSGYTF
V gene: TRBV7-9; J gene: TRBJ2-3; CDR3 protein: CASSHGTEGNTQYF
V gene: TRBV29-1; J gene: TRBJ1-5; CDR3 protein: CSVRWGGSNQPQHF
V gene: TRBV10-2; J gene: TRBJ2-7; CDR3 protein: CASRAGPSYEQYF
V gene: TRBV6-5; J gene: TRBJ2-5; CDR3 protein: CASSQGLARETQYF
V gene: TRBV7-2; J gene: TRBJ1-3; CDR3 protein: CASSLELAGVGNTIYF
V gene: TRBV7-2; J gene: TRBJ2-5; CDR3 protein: CASSLVGSGRRETQYF
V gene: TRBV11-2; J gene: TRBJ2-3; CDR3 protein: CASSLAAGVYTDTQYF